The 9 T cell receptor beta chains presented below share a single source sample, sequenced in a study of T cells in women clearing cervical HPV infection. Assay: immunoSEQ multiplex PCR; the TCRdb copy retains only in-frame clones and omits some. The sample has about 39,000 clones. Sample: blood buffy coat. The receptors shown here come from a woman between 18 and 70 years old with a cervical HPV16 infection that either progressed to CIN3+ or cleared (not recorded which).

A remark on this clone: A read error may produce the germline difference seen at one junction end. The CDR3 is CVWSGQVRAQETQYF. The sequenced CDR3 bases are TGTGTCTGGAGTGGACAGGTTAGGGCCCAAGAGACC. The chain employs TRBV30 and TRBJ2-5; 7 positions agree with TRBD1. With the read ending 3 residues before the CDR3 end, the germline J gene is used to fill in that end. CDR3 size: 15 residues. CDR1 GTSNPN and CDR2 SVGIG come from the germline V gene (reference sequence).

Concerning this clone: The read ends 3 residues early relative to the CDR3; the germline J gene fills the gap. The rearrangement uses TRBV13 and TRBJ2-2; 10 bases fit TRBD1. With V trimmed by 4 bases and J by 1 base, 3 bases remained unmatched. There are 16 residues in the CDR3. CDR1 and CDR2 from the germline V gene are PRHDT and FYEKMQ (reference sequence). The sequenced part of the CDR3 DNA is TGTGCCAGCAGCTCGCGGGACAGGGGGAACACCGGGGAG. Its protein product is CASSSRDRGNTGE. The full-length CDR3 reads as CASSSRDRGNTGELFF.

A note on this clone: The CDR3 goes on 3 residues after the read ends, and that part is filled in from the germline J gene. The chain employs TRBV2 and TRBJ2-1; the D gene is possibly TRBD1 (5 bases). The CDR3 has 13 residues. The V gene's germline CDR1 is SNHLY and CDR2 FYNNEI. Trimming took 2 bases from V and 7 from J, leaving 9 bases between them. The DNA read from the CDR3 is TGTGCCAGCAGTGAACAGGGTGTTAATGAG. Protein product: CASSEQGVNE. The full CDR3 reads CASSEQGVNEQFF.

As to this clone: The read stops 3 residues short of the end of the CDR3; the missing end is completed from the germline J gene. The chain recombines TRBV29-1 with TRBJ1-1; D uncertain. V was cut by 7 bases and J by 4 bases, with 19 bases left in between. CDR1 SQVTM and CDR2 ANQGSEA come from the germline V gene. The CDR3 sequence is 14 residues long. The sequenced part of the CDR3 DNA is TGCAGCGCCCCCGGTCCGGTGACGGGCACTGAA. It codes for CSAPGPVTGTE. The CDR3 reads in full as CSAPGPVTGTEAFF. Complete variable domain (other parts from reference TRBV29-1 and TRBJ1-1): SAVISQKPSRDICQRGTSLTIQCQVDSQVTMMFWYRQQPGQSLTLIATANQGSEATYESGFVIDKFPISRPNLTFSTLTVSNMSPEDSSIYLCSAPGPVTGTEAFFGQGTRLTVV.

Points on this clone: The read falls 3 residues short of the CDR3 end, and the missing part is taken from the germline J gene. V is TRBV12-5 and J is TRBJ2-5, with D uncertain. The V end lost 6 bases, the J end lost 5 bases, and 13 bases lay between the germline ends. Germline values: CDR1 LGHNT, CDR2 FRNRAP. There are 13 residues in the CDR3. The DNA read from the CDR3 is TGTGCTAGTGGCCCACCGGGTCGGGAGACC. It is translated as CASGPPGRET. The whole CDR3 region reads CASGPPGRETQYF. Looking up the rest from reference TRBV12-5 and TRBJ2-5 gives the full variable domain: DARVTQTPRHKVTEMGQEVTMRCQPILGHNTVFWYRQTMMQGLELLAYFRNRAPLDDSGMPKDRFSAEMPDATLATLKIQPSEPRDSAVYFCASGPPGRETQYFGPGTRLLVL.

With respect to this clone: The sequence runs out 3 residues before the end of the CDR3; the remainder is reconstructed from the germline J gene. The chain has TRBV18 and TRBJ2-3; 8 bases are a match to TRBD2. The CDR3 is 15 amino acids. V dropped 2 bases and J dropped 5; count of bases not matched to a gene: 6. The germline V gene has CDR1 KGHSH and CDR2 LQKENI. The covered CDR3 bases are TGTGCCAGCTCACCAGAAGCGGGGGTGGGAGATACG. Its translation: CASSPEAGVGDT. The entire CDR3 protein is CASSPEAGVGDTQYF.

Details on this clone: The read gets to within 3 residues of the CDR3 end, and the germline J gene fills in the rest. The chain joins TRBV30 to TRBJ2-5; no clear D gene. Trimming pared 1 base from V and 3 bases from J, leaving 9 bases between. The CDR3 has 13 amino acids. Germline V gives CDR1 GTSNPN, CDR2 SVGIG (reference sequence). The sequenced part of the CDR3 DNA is TGTGCCTGGAGTGGGCTAGTGAAAGAGACC. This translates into CAWSGLVKET. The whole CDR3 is CAWSGLVKETQYF.

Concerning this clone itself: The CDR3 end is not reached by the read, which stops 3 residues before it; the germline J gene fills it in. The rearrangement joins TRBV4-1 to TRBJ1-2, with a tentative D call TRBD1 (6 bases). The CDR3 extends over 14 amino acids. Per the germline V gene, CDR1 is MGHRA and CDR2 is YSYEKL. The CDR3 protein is CASSQGEQGGGYTF. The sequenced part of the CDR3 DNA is TGCGCCAGCAGCCAAGGGGAACAGGGTGGCGGC.

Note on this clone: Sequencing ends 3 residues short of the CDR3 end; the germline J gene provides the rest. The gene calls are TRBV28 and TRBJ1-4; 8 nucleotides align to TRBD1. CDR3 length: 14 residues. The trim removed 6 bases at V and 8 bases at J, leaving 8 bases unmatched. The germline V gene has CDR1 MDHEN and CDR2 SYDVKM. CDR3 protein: CASRQQGVEEKLFF. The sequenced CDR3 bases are TGTGCCAGCAGACAACAGGGGGTCGAGGAAAAA.